This T cell receptor (beta chain) appears in the sequencing data of a study of shared clonotypes between healthy human individuals. Each sample came from a Caucasian adult donor living in Nashville, Tennessee. Notes on this clone: What it recognizes is unknown.

Notes on the study in general: Among a few donors, about 4.6% of naive CD4 clonotypes were found in common. Clonotypes shared by all four donors outscored non-shared clonotypes in generation probability. Naive subsets generally had larger estimated richness than memory subsets.

Measured with immunoSEQ multiplex PCR; TCRdb has only the in-frame clones, and not every one. The sample holds 850,000 to 1,200,000 clones; roughly 80% are singletons and the top ten take 1.4% to 1.5%. The V end was cut by 5 bases, the J end by 3 bases, with 10 bases between. In germline, CDR1 is MDHEN, CDR2 SYDVKM. The CDR3 covers 13 residues. The TCR comes from a man aged 18 to 30 in good health. The rearrangement uses TRBV28 and TRBJ1-2, with a weak D call TRBD1 (5 bases). Sequences were obtained from memory CD4+ T cells sorted from blood. The subset is: CD45RA-negative fraction. For the CDR3, the DNA is TGTGCCAGCAGTGGTGGGACGTACTATGGCTACACCTTC. Amino acid sequence: CASSGGTYYGYTF.